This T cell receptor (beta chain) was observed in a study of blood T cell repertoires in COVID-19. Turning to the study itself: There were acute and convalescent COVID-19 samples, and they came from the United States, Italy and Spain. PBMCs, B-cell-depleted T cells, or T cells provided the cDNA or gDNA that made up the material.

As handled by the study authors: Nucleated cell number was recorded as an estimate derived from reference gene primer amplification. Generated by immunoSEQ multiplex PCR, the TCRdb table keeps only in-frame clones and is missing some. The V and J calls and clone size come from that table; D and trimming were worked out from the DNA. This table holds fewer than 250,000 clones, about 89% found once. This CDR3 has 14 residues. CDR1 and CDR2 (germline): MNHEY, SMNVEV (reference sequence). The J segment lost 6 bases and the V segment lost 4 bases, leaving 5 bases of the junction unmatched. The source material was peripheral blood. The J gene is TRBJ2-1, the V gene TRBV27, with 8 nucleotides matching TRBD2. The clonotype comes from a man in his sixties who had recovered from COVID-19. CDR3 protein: CASSSGGRINEQFF. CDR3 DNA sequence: TGTGCCAGCAGTTCTGGCGGGAGGATCAATGAGCAGTTCTTC.